The 17 T cell receptor beta chains below come from one sample, sequenced in a study of metastatic and nonmetastatic thyroid tumors. Using MiXCR, TCRdb re-called clones from the PCR reads. The sample has roughly 59,000 clones, 15% to 20% seen once. Every patient underwent thyroid surgery untreated. The sample comprised blood. The receptors were gathered from a male donor with papillary thyroid cancer or a benign thyroid nodule (not recorded which). Some clones in this sample may be carry-over from other donors' samples.

This clone was picked up one time. The J gene is TRBJ2-6, the V gene TRBV21-1. TRBV21-1 is assigned pseudogene status. CDR3 length: 19 residues. The CDR3 sequence is CASSRSWGDTSSGANVLTF. CDR3 in DNA: TGTGCCAGCAGTCGGTCTTGGGGTGATACTAGCTCTGGGGCCAACGTCCTGACTTTC.

This clone was observed at least ten times. Other nucleotide sequences from this sample produce the same CDR3. The genes are TRBV11-1 and TRBJ2-3; TRBD2 matches at 10 bases. The CDR3 is made up of 16 amino acids. Germline V gene sequence: CDR1 SGHAT, CDR2 FQDESV (reference sequence). Trimming took 5 bases from V and 2 from J; bases not matched to a gene: 7. The DNA of the CDR3 is TGTGCCAGCAGCGCCTTACTAGCGGGGACCACAGATACGCAGTATTTT. This encodes CASSALLAGTTDTQYF.

For this clone: This may be a read error, as it is one base from a much larger clone. The sample holds other DNA sequences that translate to the same CDR3. The gene calls are TRBV30 and TRBJ2-3; 8 bases fit TRBD2. Germline loops: CDR1 GTSNPN, CDR2 SVGIG (reference sequence). After removal of 0 bases from V and 3 bases from J, the junction contained 17 bases not matched to a gene. The CDR3 covers 19 residues. The CDR3 region has the DNA TGTGCCTGGAGTGTTTTTTCCAGCGGGAGAGGTACTGGGACAGATACGCAGTATTTT. This gives the protein CAWSVFSSGRGTGTDTQYF.

This clone was detected many times. This rearrangement joins TRBV18 to TRBJ2-6; D is unresolved. This CDR3 has 17 amino acids. The V and J ends lost 3 bases and 0 bases respectively, with 12 bases between them. Germline CDR1 KGHSH, CDR2 LQKENI. CDR3 coding DNA: TGTGCCAGCTCACCTTTCACATCCTACTCTGGGGCCAACGTCCTGACTTTC. Translated, it gives CASSPFTSYSGANVLTF.

This clone was observed at least ten times. The chain has TRBV7-8 and TRBJ2-7; D perhaps matches TRBD2 (5 bases). V was clipped by 5 bases and J by 2 bases, with 13 bases between them. This CDR3 contains 14 residues. The V gene's germline CDR1 is SGHVS and CDR2 FQNEAQ. Written as DNA, the CDR3 is TGTGCCAGCAGCAGCCCGACCGGGGCCTACGAGCAGTACTTC. Encoded protein: CASSSPTGAYEQYF.

This clone was observed at least ten times. V and J are TRBV19 and TRBJ1-5, with a tentative D call TRBD1 (5 bases). Germline V gene data show CDR1 as LNHDA and CDR2 as SQIVND (reference sequence). The germline V and J ends were trimmed by 3 bases and 4 bases, with 13 bases remaining between them. This CDR3 is 15 amino acids long. Here the CDR3 reads CASSIDLRGNQPQHF. CDR3 sequence (DNA): TGTGCCAGTAGTATTGATCTGAGGGGAAATCAGCCCCAGCATTTT.

This clone was observed at least ten times. The rearrangement joins TRBV13 to TRBJ2-3; D may correspond to TRBD1 or TRBD2 (6 bases each). Per germline, CDR1 PRHDT and CDR2 FYEKMQ (reference sequence). Trimming cost V 3 bases and J 4 bases, with 14 bases left between them. The CDR3 consists of 15 residues. The CDR3 loop reads CASSFRDGGPDTQYF. Here the CDR3 DNA reads TGTGCCAGCAGCTTTAGGGACGGGGGCCCAGATACGCAGTATTTT.

Concerning this clone: A read error is possible here, since a much larger clone lies one base away. The gene calls are TRBV28 and TRBJ2-3; 11 nucleotides align to TRBD2. The CDR3 length is 15 residues. The germline CDR1 and CDR2 sequences are MDHEN and SYDVKM. The DNA for the CDR3 is TGTGCCAGCAGTAGGCTAGCGGGGGGCACAGATATGCAGTATTTT. It specifies CASSRLAGGTDMQYF.

This clone was found many times. This chain joins TRBV7-2 and TRBJ2-7; perhaps TRBD1 as D (6 bases). Trimming removed 5 bases from V and 3 bases from J, with 14 bases in between. Germline CDR1 is SGHTA and CDR2 is FQGNSA. There are 14 residues in the CDR3. CDR3 amino acids: CASSLSRDNYEQYF. Here the CDR3 DNA reads TGTGCCAGCAGCCTATCAAGGGACAACTACGAGCAGTACTTC.

This clone was detected a few times. At one end the junction does not follow the germline gene, possibly because of a read error. This chain uses TRBV6-1 with TRBJ2-6, with D hard to call. Looked up from germline, CDR1 is MNHNS and CDR2 is SASEGT. CDR3 size: 16 residues. The chain's CDR3 is CASSEARNSWANVLTF. CDR3 DNA sequence: TGTGCCAGCAGTGAAGCTCGGAACTCTTGGGCCAACGTCCTGACTTTC.

J is TRBJ2-3 and V is TRBV5-8, with no clear D. Germline CDR1 and CDR2: SGHTS and YDEGEE. Trimming removed 5 bases at V and 5 bases at J, with 9 bases between. The CDR3 consists of 12 residues. The CDR3 protein is CASRLIKDTQYF. As DNA, the CDR3 is TGTGCCAGCAGATTAATAAAAGATACGCAGTATTTT.

As regards this clone: One end of the junction does not line up with germline, which may come from a read error. CDR3: CAISEASVAGGSPLHF. The CDR3 DNA follows: TGTGCCATCAGTGAAGCTTCTGTGGCTGGGGGGTCTCCCCTCCACTTT. This rearrangement joins TRBV6-1 to TRBJ1-6; maybe TRBD1 (5 bases). This CDR3 region has 16 residues. Germline-derived CDR1 and CDR2 are MNHNS and SASEGT.

With regard to this clone: A read error may account for a junction end that differs from germline. The sample carries other DNA sequences with the same CDR3. This chain connects TRBV5-6 to TRBJ1-5; no clear D. This CDR3 is built from 13 residues. Germline CDR1 reads SGHDT; CDR2 reads YYEEEE. The CDR3 here is CASSLDAASAQHF. In nucleotides, the CDR3 is TGTGCTAGCAGCTTGGATGCGGCATCGGCCCAGCATTTT.

Many counts were recorded for this clone. The chain recombines TRBV20-1 with TRBJ1-4; 7 positions agree with TRBD1. Germline V lookup: CDR1 DFQATT, CDR2 SNEGSKA (reference sequence). This CDR3 is 13 amino acids long. Unmatched junction bases numbered 5, after V lost 2 bases and J lost 8 bases. The CDR3 DNA reads as TGCAGTGCTAGATACAGGACAGGCGAAAAACTGTTTTTT. Protein product: CSARYRTGEKLFF.

This clone was observed a few times. One junction end disagrees with the germline gene, perhaps due to a read error. The CDR3 DNA reads TGTGCCAGCAGCCTAAGGGACATTAGCTATGTCTACACCTTC. Its protein product is CASSLRDISYVYTF. The chain couples TRBV27 to TRBJ1-2, with D perhaps matching TRBD1 (6 bases). The germline V gene encodes CDR1 MNHEY and CDR2 SMNVEV (reference sequence). This CDR3 is 14 amino acids long.

Many counts were recorded for this clone. This chain connects TRBV19 to TRBJ2-7; TRBD2 matches 11 bases. The ends lost 5 bases at V and 5 bases at J; junction bases unmatched: 5. The CDR3 is 14 amino acids. Germline assignment: CDR1 LNHDA and CDR2 SQIVND (reference sequence). DNA of the CDR3: TGTGCCAGTAGTGCTAGCGGGAGGACCAACGAGCAGTACGTC. Amino acid sequence: CASSASGRTNEQYV.

The chain recombines TRBV6-1 with TRBJ2-1, with 13 positions matching TRBD2. Germline trimming cut 6 bases from V and 4 bases from J; bases unmatched to any gene: 3. CDR1 and CDR2 from the germline V gene are MNHNS and SASEGT. The CDR3 consists of 15 residues. CDR3 nucleotides: TGTGCCAGCAGCGGACTAGCGGGAGAGTACAATGAGCAGTTCTTC. It specifies CASSGLAGEYNEQFF.